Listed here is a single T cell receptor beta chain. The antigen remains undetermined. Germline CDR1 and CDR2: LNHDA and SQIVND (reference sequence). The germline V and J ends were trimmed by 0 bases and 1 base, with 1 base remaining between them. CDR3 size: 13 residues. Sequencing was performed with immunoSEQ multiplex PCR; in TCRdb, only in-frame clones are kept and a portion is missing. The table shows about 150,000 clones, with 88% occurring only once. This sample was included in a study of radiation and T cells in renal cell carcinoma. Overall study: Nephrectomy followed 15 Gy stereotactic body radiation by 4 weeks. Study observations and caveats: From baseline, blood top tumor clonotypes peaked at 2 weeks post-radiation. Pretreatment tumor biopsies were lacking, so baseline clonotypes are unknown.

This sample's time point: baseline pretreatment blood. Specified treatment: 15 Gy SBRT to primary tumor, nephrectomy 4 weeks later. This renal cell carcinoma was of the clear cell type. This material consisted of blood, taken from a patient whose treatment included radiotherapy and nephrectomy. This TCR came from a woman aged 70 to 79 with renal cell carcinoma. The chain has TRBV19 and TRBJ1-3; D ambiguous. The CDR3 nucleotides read TGTGCCAGTAGTATAGATTCTGGAAACACCATATATTTT. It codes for CASSIDSGNTIYF.